This TCR beta chain was recorded in a study of T cell repertoires in cytomegalovirus infection (dated by TCRdb to the late 2010s). Study-wide context: The HLA type of each donor mattered for the analysis, because public TCR beta signatures pointed to carriage of CMV infection along with the matching HLA type.

Findings and caveats that apply to the study as a whole: In the ex vivo response, HLA-C-restricted CMV-specific TCR beta clonotypes were dominant, and in two of eight donors the single most frequent clonotype came from this HLA-C-restricted group. Cumulative frequency of public TCR beta family members discriminated carriers of CMV infection plus the relevant HLA type in this cohort and an independent roughly 330-donor cohort.

From the cysteine up to the phenylalanine, the CDR3 has a length of 15 residues. Only CDR3 DNA is held: 45 bases, read in frame from base 1. The trim is 6 bases for V and 8 bases for J, with a gap of 17 bases between the germline ends. As encoded in the germline V gene, CDR1 is SGHTA while CDR2 is FQGNSA. Sequencing took place on an Illumina HiSeq 1500. Using fastp at Q25 and MiXCR, TCRdb reprocessed the public reads and kept productive beta chains. Entries that share a CDR3 protein sequence are merged under the most common genes and DNA. This sample holds some 400,000 distinct CDR3 sequences; around 32% were observed only once. About an eighth of the sample goes to the ten largest clones. Of note for this clonotype: The clone's antigen remains unknown. No much larger clone is present one base from it, and per-base qualities are unavailable.

Recombination connected TRBV7-2 to TRBJ1-6; tentative D gene TRBD1, with 5 bases matching. The clonotype was recovered from a human donor in good health (CMV status not recorded). Some clones in this sample may be carry-over from other donors' samples. The material sequenced was PBMCs. The DNA is as follows: TGTGCCAGCAGGGAAGGGCCCGGGGGGGATTCACCCCTCCACTTT. This encodes CASREGPGGDSPLHF. Outside the CDR3, residues come from the reference TRBV7-2 and TRBJ1-6 proteins, so the full variable domain is: GAGVSQSPSNKVTEKGKDVELRCDPISGHTALYWYRQSLGQGLEFLIYFQGNSAPDKSGLPSDRFSAERTGGSVSTLTIQRTQQEDSAVYLCASREGPGGDSPLHFGNGTRLTVT.